The 29 T cell receptor beta chains presented below share a single source sample, sequenced in a study of CD8+ T cells in alopecia areata. Extraction and reverse transcription of RNA yielded cDNA as the sequencing template. The repertoire was sequenced with immunoSEQ multiplex PCR; TCRdb's copy has only in-frame clones and lacks some. This table holds about 94,000 clones, about three quarters found once. Treatment denoted: oral pan-JAK inhibitor, 5-10 mg twice daily. The sample consisted of CD8+ T cells sorted from blood, taken between weeks 43 and 45, from a patient treated with tofacitinib. The receptors shown here come from a human donor with alopecia areata.

The chain uses TRBV10-3 and TRBJ1-1; TRBD1 might be the D (6 bases). Germline CDR1 and CDR2: ENHRY and SYGVKD. The germline V and J ends were trimmed by 7 bases and 1 base, with 10 bases remaining between them. The CDR3 is 13 amino acids. The CDR3 spells CAIKGGSNTEAFF. The CDR3 coding sequence is TGTGCCATCAAGGGGGGTTCGAACACTGAAGCTTTCTTT.

The rearrangement links TRBV18 to TRBJ1-1; D is ambiguous. Germline V gene lookup returns CDR1 KGHSH and CDR2 LQKENI. The CDR3 totals 15 residues. V gave up 0 bases and J gave up 1 base, with 9 bases separating them. In DNA form, the CDR3 reads TGTGCCAGCTCACCACCGATGACAAGGAACACTGAAGCTTTCTTT. Its translation: CASSPPMTRNTEAFF.

The V and J genes are TRBV19 and TRBJ1-1; TRBD1 matches at 7 bases. Germline trimming cut 3 bases from V and 1 base from J; bases unmatched to any gene: 2. Germline V gives CDR1 LNHDA, CDR2 SQIVND (reference sequence). The CDR3 runs to 14 residues. CDR3 region: CASSMGQSNTEAFF. The CDR3 DNA follows: TGTGCCAGTAGTATGGGACAGTCGAACACTGAAGCTTTCTTT.

This clone showed up just a few times. The chain links TRBV9 to TRBJ2-3; 10 bases agree with TRBD2. The V segment lost 4 bases and the J segment 6 bases; nucleotides outside the gene matches: 5. The germline V gene encodes CDR1 SGDLS and CDR2 YYNGEE. The CDR3 runs 14 residues. The CDR3 reads CASSPSGGGDTQYF. The CDR3 nucleotides read TGTGCCAGCAGCCCGAGCGGGGGGGGTGATACGCAGTATTTT.

In its sample, this clone was seen a few times. The chain joins TRBV4-3 to TRBJ1-3; D uncertain. This CDR3 is 17 amino acids long. V lost 0 bases to trimming and J lost 0 bases, with 12 bases between them. The V gene's germline CDR1 is LGHNA and CDR2 YSLEER. CDR3 residues: CASSQDRVAYSGNTIYF. The CDR3 nucleotides read TGCGCCAGCAGCCAAGATCGGGTAGCGTACTCTGGAAACACCATATATTTT.

The chain employs TRBV19 and TRBJ2-7; D unclear. The V gene lost 1 base and the J gene lost 3 bases, with 13 bases spanning the gap. CDR1 and CDR2 from the germline V gene are LNHDA and SQIVND (reference sequence). This CDR3 comprises 15 residues. In DNA form, the CDR3 reads TGTGCCAGTAGTATAGGGGCAGGAAGCTTCTACGAGCAGTACTTC. Its protein is CASSIGAGSFYEQYF.

This chain uses TRBV28 with TRBJ2-7; 8 bases agree with TRBD1. The CDR3 length is 15 residues. V dropped 3 bases and J dropped 6; count of bases not matched to a gene: 10. The germline CDR1 and CDR2 sequences are MDHEN and SYDVKM. The CDR3 region has the DNA TGTGCCAGCAGTTTCGCGGACAGGGAGATCCTCGAGCAGTACTTC. The encoded protein is CASSFADREILEQYF.

The chain carries TRBV27 and TRBJ2-7; a possible D gene is TRBD2 (6 bases). The V end lost 5 bases, the J end lost 2 bases, and 25 bases lay between the germline ends. Germline V gene data show CDR1 as MNHEY and CDR2 as SMNVEV (reference sequence). This CDR3 is 18 amino acids long. CDR3 residues: CASSPLAGLKRPTYEQYF. CDR3 coding DNA: TGTGCCAGCAGTCCTCTCGCGGGACTCAAACGCCCAACCTACGAGCAGTACTTC.

For this clone: This sample includes further DNA sequences coding for the same CDR3. In DNA, the CDR3 is TGCAGCGTTGAAGGGGGGGGCTCCTACGAGCAGTACTTC. It yields the protein CSVEGGGSYEQYF. V gene TRBV29-1 combines with J gene TRBJ2-7; 7 nucleotides agree with TRBD2. The V segment lost 1 base and the J segment 0 bases; nucleotides outside the gene matches: 0. CDR3 size: 13 residues. CDR1 and CDR2 (germline): SQVTM, ANQGSEA.

The chain has TRBV4-3 and TRBJ2-1, with 11 bases fitting TRBD2. The CDR3 loop spans 16 amino acids. Germline CDR1 and CDR2: LGHNA and YSLEER. With V trimmed by 1 base and J by 10 bases, 9 bases remained unmatched. The CDR3 DNA reads as TGCGCCAGCAGCCAAGTCCCTAGCGGGGGGCCGCAGGAGCAGTTCTTC. Encoded protein: CASSQVPSGGPQEQFF.

The chain is built from TRBV19 and TRBJ2-1, with TRBD2 identical over 10 bases. Trimming removed 6 bases from V and 4 bases from J; junction bases left unmatched: 12. The CDR3 has 17 amino acids. Germline V lookup: CDR1 LNHDA, CDR2 SQIVND (reference sequence). The CDR3 loop is CASSPGELAGPYNEQFF. The CDR3 DNA follows: TGTGCCAGTAGCCCAGGGGAACTAGCGGGACCATACAATGAGCAGTTCTTC.

This chain connects TRBV7-2 to TRBJ2-1; the D is unclear. Germline assignment: CDR1 SGHTA and CDR2 FQGNSA. The CDR3 has 13 residues. Trimming stripped 2 bases from V and 6 bases from J, with 8 bases between. In DNA form, the CDR3 reads TGTGCCAGCAGCTTAACGGGCCCCAATGAGCAGTTCTTC. This encodes CASSLTGPNEQFF.

J is TRBJ2-2 and V is TRBV4-3, with D possibly matching TRBD2 (5 bases). The germline V and J ends were trimmed by 0 bases and 3 bases, with 8 bases remaining between them. The CDR3 spans 15 residues. Germline CDR1 and CDR2: LGHNA and YSLEER. CDR3 sequence: CASSQDGIDTGELFF. DNA for the CDR3: TGCGCCAGCAGCCAAGACGGGATTGACACCGGGGAGCTGTTTTTT.

This clone was seen only a few times. The chain recombines TRBV29-1 with TRBJ2-3; D tentatively reads TRBD1 or TRBD2 (7 bases each). The CDR3 loop spans 16 amino acids. V lost 4 bases, J lost 1 base, and 18 bases lay in between. Looked up from germline, CDR1 is SQVTM and CDR2 is ANQGSEA. CDR3 nucleotide sequence: TGCAGCGTTGGACTTGGGAGGGGGCCACGCACAGATACGCAGTATTTT. As protein: CSVGLGRGPRTDTQYF.

The chain employs TRBV9 and TRBJ2-5; 8 positions match TRBD2. Trimming removed 4 bases from V and 5 bases from J; junction bases left unmatched: 4. The CDR3 consists of 13 residues. The germline CDR1 and CDR2 sequences are SGDLS and YYNGEE. The CDR3 here is CASSTGGKETQYF. CDR3 nucleotide sequence: TGTGCCAGCAGCACGGGGGGGAAGGAGACCCAGTACTTC.

This clone was observed a few times. The CDR3 region has the DNA TGTGCCAGCCGGACAACTAATGAAAAACTGTTTTTT. As protein: CASRTTNEKLFF. This chain joins TRBV27 and TRBJ1-4; no reliable D call. Germline lookup yields CDR1 MNHEY and CDR2 SMNVEV (reference sequence). The CDR3 spans 12 residues. V was clipped by 8 bases and J by 0 bases, with 4 bases between them. Complete variable domain (other parts from reference TRBV27 and TRBJ1-4): EAQVTQNPRYLITVTGKKLTVTCSQNMNHEYMSWYRQDPGLGLRQIYYSMNVEVTDKGDVPEGYKVSRKEKRNFPLILESPSPNQTSLYFCASRTTNEKLFFGSGTQLSVL.

The V call is TRBV4-3, the J call TRBJ1-2, with 10 bases fitting TRBD1. The V segment lost 1 base and the J segment 6 bases; nucleotides outside the gene matches: 8. From germline, CDR1 is LGHNA and CDR2 YSLEER. The CDR3 is 16 amino acids. CDR3 amino acids: CASSQATTGGFDGYTF. CDR3 nucleotides: TGCGCCAGCAGCCAAGCGACGACAGGGGGCTTCGATGGCTACACCTTC.

This chain connects TRBV4-3 to TRBJ1-2, with D tentatively TRBD1 (5 bases). The CDR3 runs 15 residues. The V and J ends lost 0 bases and 1 base respectively, with 9 bases between them. Germline values: CDR1 LGHNA, CDR2 YSLEER. CDR3: CASSQDRRGNYGYTF. The CDR3 DNA reads TGCGCCAGCAGCCAAGATCGAAGGGGTAACTATGGCTACACCTTC.

This chain links TRBV4-3 with TRBJ2-7; D might be TRBD1 (5 bases). The V gene's germline CDR1 is LGHNA and CDR2 YSLEER. The CDR3 extends over 11 amino acids. V lost 5 bases and J 4 bases, leaving 6 bases between the germline ends. CDR3 sequence reads: CASSSGYEQYF. The CDR3 region has the DNA TGCGCCAGCAGCTCAGGGTACGAGCAGTACTTC.

The chain links TRBV12-5 to TRBJ1-1, with a weak D call TRBD1 (5 bases). Germline CDR1 is LGHNT and CDR2 is FRNRAP. The V gene lost 1 base and the J gene lost 0 bases, with 15 bases spanning the gap. This CDR3 is 17 amino acids long. CDR3 in DNA: TGTGCTAGTGGTTTGGGACGGACAAATCTCATGAACACTGAAGCTTTCTTT. Amino acids: CASGLGRTNLMNTEAFF.

V usage is TRBV2 and J usage is TRBJ1-5, with TRBD1 as a possible D gene (5 bases). This CDR3 spans 15 amino acids. The V gene's germline CDR1 is SNHLY and CDR2 FYNNEI. V lost 4 bases, J lost 4 bases, and 14 bases lay in between. CDR3 DNA: TGTGCCAGCAGTGCCGGCAGGGTTTCAAATCAGCCCCAGCATTTT. Its translation is CASSAGRVSNQPQHF.

The chain couples TRBV7-6 to TRBJ2-3, with TRBD2 matching over 9 bases. This CDR3 is 16 amino acids long. V shed 5 bases and J 6 bases; nucleotides not matched to a gene: 12. Germline values: CDR1 SGHVS, CDR2 FNYEAQ. CDR3 in DNA: TGTGCCAGCAGCGCGTTCGGCGGGGGGGCCGATGATACGCAGTATTTT. This translates into CASSAFGGGADDTQYF.

This clone was observed once. The chain carries TRBV27 and TRBJ2-5; weak D call: TRBD1 (5 bases). The closer fit of TRBJ2-7 to the DNA end suggests the J call may be wrong. Germline CDR1 reads MNHEY; CDR2 reads SMNVEV (reference sequence). The length of the CDR3 is 14 residues. In DNA, the CDR3 is TGTGCCAGCAGTTTATCGGGCAGGGACTACGAGCAGTACTTC. It encodes CASSLSGRDYEQYF.

The genes are TRBV28 and TRBJ1-5; D is undetermined. V was pared by 1 base and J by 6 bases, with 4 bases between. Per the germline V gene, CDR1 is MDHEN and CDR2 is SYDVKM. The CDR3 length is 12 residues. CDR3 in amino acids: CASSLFVQPQHF. For the CDR3, the DNA is TGTGCCAGCAGTTTATTCGTTCAGCCCCAGCATTTT.

The V call is TRBV29-1, the J call TRBJ2-2; 8 nucleotides line up with TRBD2. CDR1 is SQVTM and CDR2 is ANQGSEA in the germline V gene. The CDR3 spans 13 residues. Trimming removed 3 bases from V and 6 bases from J; junction bases left unmatched: 3. CDR3 loop: CSVDRGGAGELFF. Here the CDR3 DNA reads TGCAGCGTTGATCGGGGGGGTGCCGGGGAGCTGTTTTTT.

The chain couples TRBV2 to TRBJ2-4, with D uncertain. V lost 3 bases, J lost 0 bases, and 3 bases lay in between. In germline, CDR1 is SNHLY, CDR2 FYNNEI. This CDR3 has 13 amino acids. CDR3 amino acids: CASSETAKNIQYF. CDR3 nucleotides: TGTGCCAGCAGTGAGACAGCCAAAAACATTCAGTACTTC.

This clone was counted between two and nine times. The CDR3 coding sequence is TGTGCCAGCAGTTACTCAGTGAACACTGAAGCTTTCTTT. This encodes CASSYSVNTEAFF. The chain combines TRBV6-6 with TRBJ1-1; no clear D. With 0 bases removed from V and 0 bases from J, the gap between germline ends came to 2 bases. CDR1 MNHNY and CDR2 SVGAGI come from the germline V gene (reference sequence). The CDR3 has 13 amino acids.

Here the CDR3 DNA reads TGTGCCAGTAGTACAGGGGAAGGCCCCTACGAGCAGTACTTC. Translation gives CASSTGEGPYEQYF. The V call is TRBV19, the J call TRBJ2-7; D may be TRBD1 (6 bases). Trimming shortened V by 4 bases and J by 2 bases, and 12 bases separated the two germline ends. The CDR3 loop spans 14 amino acids. Germline V CDR1 and CDR2: LNHDA, SQIVND (reference sequence).

V is TRBV25-1 and J is TRBJ1-6; 7 bases fit TRBD1. Germline CDR1 is MGHDK and CDR2 is SYGVNS. The J segment lost 5 bases and the V segment lost 5 bases, leaving 3 bases of the junction unmatched. The CDR3 covers 14 residues. CDR3 protein: CASSTTGNNSPLHF. The CDR3 region has the DNA TGTGCCAGCAGTACGACAGGGAATAATTCACCCCTCCACTTT.